This T cell receptor (beta chain) originates from a study of blood T cell repertoires in COVID-19. The assay was immunoSEQ multiplex PCR, and TCRdb's table has in-frame clones only and misses some. The sample shows some 140,000 clones, roughly 82% of them seen only once. The V segment lost 6 bases and the J segment 4 bases; nucleotides outside the gene matches: 7. The CDR3 covers 14 residues. The germline gives CDR1 LNHDA, CDR2 SQIVND (reference sequence). The receptor was isolated from a man older than 75 with acute or convalescent COVID-19. The V and J genes are TRBV19 and TRBJ2-3; 7 positions agree with TRBD1. The sample was peripheral blood. The CDR3 DNA reads TGTGCCAGTAGCAAAAACAGGGGTCCAGATACGCAGTATTTT. Translating gives CASSKNRGPDTQYF. The complete variable domain, with remaining parts taken from reference TRBV19 and TRBJ2-3, reads DGGITQSPKYLFRKEGQNVTLSCEQNLNHDAMYWYRQDPGQGLRLIYYSQIVNDFQKGDIAEGYSVSREKKESFPLTVTSAQKNPTAFYLCASSKNRGPDTQYFGPGTRLTVL.